This T cell receptor beta chain comes out of a study of control samples from healthy donors and cancer patients. Repertoires were generated with immunoSEQ multiplex PCR, while TCRdb's copy carries only in-frame clones and drops some. The sample data list roughly 200,000 clones. The sequencing input was blood. This TCR came from a woman aged 30 to 39 in good health.

The CDR3, as DNA: TGTGCCAGCAGCCCCACGGACTGGCTGGAGACCCAGTACTTC. As protein: CASSPTDWLETQYF. V and J are TRBV5-5 and TRBJ2-5; D is possibly TRBD2 (5 bases). V lost 4 bases, J lost 5 bases, and 15 bases lay in between. This CDR3 is 14 amino acids long. Germline V gives CDR1 SGHKS, CDR2 YYEKEE (reference sequence).